The 9 T cell receptor beta chains given below trace back to one sample, sequenced in a study of T cell changes during pregnancy in multiple sclerosis. Some clones are missing from TCRdb's copy, which holds only in-frame ones; the method was immunoSEQ multiplex PCR. This table has approximately 100,000 clones, under 95% appearing once. The sequences come from peripheral blood, collected before pregnancy. The receptor source for this set is a female donor with multiple sclerosis, enrolled in a pregnancy study.

In this sample, this clone turned up a few times. The chain combines TRBV29-1 with TRBJ1-1, with a possible D match to TRBD1 (6 bases). V was clipped by 5 bases and J by 1 base, with 8 bases between them. The germline V gene has CDR1 SQVTM and CDR2 ANQGSEA. The CDR3 runs 12 residues. The DNA for the CDR3 is TGCAGCGTTCGCAGGGGGAACACTGAAGCTTTCTTT. Protein sequence: CSVRRGNTEAFF.

This clone was picked up one time. The genes are TRBV2 and TRBJ1-1, with a tentative D call TRBD1 (6 bases). This CDR3 has 13 amino acids. Trimming left V 7 bases short and J 7 bases short, with 16 bases between. Germline CDR1 and CDR2: SNHLY and FYNNEI. CDR3 residues: CASILQGTGEAFF. CDR3 sequence (DNA): TGTGCCAGCATTTTACAGGGAACGGGTGAAGCTTTCTTT.

The chain links TRBV4-1 to TRBJ2-6, with D perhaps matching TRBD1 (7 bases). The V end was cut by 0 bases, the J end by 2 bases, with 14 bases between. The CDR3 is 18 residues long. Germline CDR1 and CDR2: MGHRA and YSYEKL. For the CDR3, the DNA is TGCGCCAGCAGCCAAGAGCGGGACAGACGGACTGGGGCCAACGTCCTGACTTTC. This encodes CASSQERDRRTGANVLTF.

The chain has TRBV6-5 and TRBJ2-7; D may be TRBD1 (7 bases). The CDR3 runs to 15 residues. Trimming removed 0 bases from V and 2 bases from J, with 11 bases in between. Germline assignment: CDR1 MNHEY and CDR2 SVGAGI. The CDR3 region is CASSYSEGATYEQYF. In nucleotides, the CDR3 is TGTGCCAGCAGTTACTCGGAGGGGGCGACCTACGAGCAGTACTTC.

The chain links TRBV4-2 to TRBJ2-1, with 7 bases identical to TRBD1. The CDR3 extends over 14 amino acids. V shed 1 base, J shed 8 bases, and the junction held 5 bases outside the gene matches. Germline V gene sequence: CDR1 LGHNA, CDR2 YNFKEQ. The CDR3 nucleotides are TGTGCCAGCAGCCAAGGAACAGGGGTCTATGAGCAGTTCTTC. Its protein product is CASSQGTGVYEQFF.

This clone appeared a single time. The chain carries TRBV7-3 and TRBJ2-2, with TRBD1 identical over 10 bases. Germline V gene sequence: CDR1 SGHTA, CDR2 FQGTGA. The trim removed 6 bases at V and 4 bases at J, leaving 5 bases unmatched. The CDR3 covers 15 residues. CDR3 in amino acids: CASRLGQGGTGELFF. The CDR3, as DNA: TGTGCCAGCAGACTCGGACAGGGGGGCACCGGGGAGCTGTTTTTT.

This chain uses TRBV19 with TRBJ2-3; perhaps TRBD2 as D (6 bases). The CDR3 consists of 11 residues. Germline V gene lookup returns CDR1 LNHDA and CDR2 SQIVND (reference sequence). Trimming shortened V by 7 bases and J by 14 bases, and 16 bases separated the two germline ends. The CDR3 nucleotides read TGTGCCAGTACCCTGGGAGGATCTCGGTATTTT. It yields the protein CASTLGGSRYF.

This clone was observed a handful of times. The chain carries TRBV7-9 and TRBJ1-4; D is perhaps TRBD1 (5 bases). V was trimmed by 1 base and J by 8 bases, leaving 14 bases between them. The CDR3 sequence is 15 residues long. Germline V CDR1 and CDR2: SEHNR, FQNEAQ (reference sequence). The CDR3 region has the DNA TGTGCCAGCAGCTTAGAACAAGGGGTTCGAGAAAAACTGTTTTTT. This translates into CASSLEQGVREKLFF.

The gene calls are TRBV5-4 and TRBJ1-1; TRBD1 matches 9 bases. Germline CDR1 reads SGHNT; CDR2 reads YYREEE (reference sequence). The CDR3 totals 15 residues. J lost 0 bases, V lost 4 bases, and 4 bases had no gene match. The CDR3 DNA reads TGTGCCAGCAGCCCGGACAGGGGCGTGAACACTGAAGCTTTCTTT. Protein sequence: CASSPDRGVNTEAFF.